The table lists the clone carrying this T cell receptor (beta chain) with many counts. The target antigen is unknown. Each CDR3 protein gets one entry after TCRdb re-called the 5' RACE reads with MiXCR. The sample records roughly 110,000 distinct CDR3 sequences, 6.5% to 9% being singletons. The data originate from a study of T cells after yellow fever vaccination. General study results and limits: Clonotypes shared by both compartments, CD4 and CD8, made up a small share. Primary-vaccination clones mostly resurfaced post-booster (under 98% CD4, roughly 90% CD8).

Germline assignment: CDR1 LGHDT and CDR2 YNNKEL (reference sequence). V gave up 3 bases and J gave up 5 bases, with 14 bases separating them. CDR3 length: 14 amino acids. V gene TRBV3-1 combines with J gene TRBJ2-7; possible D gene TRBD1, 7 bases. The sample consisted of CD8+ T cells sorted from PBMCs, taken 45 days after the yellow fever booster vaccination. The TCR comes from a man aged 25-45 years who received the YFV17D yellow fever vaccine. In nucleotides, the CDR3 is TGTGCCAGCAGCCAGGCTGGGGGGACAGACGAGCAGTACTTC. Its protein product is CASSQAGGTDEQYF.